This T cell receptor (beta chain) emerged from a study of quantifying T cell responses using KT2 cells. Background on the study: TCR alpha and beta constant-region primers primed reverse transcription of RNA. Under optimum conditions, T4 ligation efficiency was estimated at more than 9.5%.

The cDNA 3' end received a ligated oligonucleotide with a UMI. The first PCR ran 4 to 5 cycles with an equimolar RC1.1 and RC1.2 beta primer mix. From the second PCR onward, TCR alpha and beta chains were processed separately. TCRdb re-called the UMI-ligation and nested PCR reads through MiXCR, storing one row per CDR3 protein. The sample carries some 34,000 distinct CDR3 sequences, about a tenth recorded once. Study-wide points: Very high KT2 spike-in numbers caused saturation in KT2 sequence detection.

Germline V gives CDR1 SGHDN, CDR2 FVKESK. The CDR3 extends over 11 amino acids. This clonotype was picked up many times. The antigen remains unidentified. Germline is not matched at one junction end, which may reflect a read error. The specimen was PBMCs spiked with cells of the T cell clone KT2. The TCR comes from a human donor. The rearrangement links TRBV14 to TRBJ1-5; D is ambiguous. The CDR3 region has the DNA TGTGCCGGAATCGGATCTCTGCCGGTAACATTT. Translation gives CAGIGSLPVTF.